This T cell receptor beta chain was found in a study of blood T cell repertoires in COVID-19. Per the study methods: Estimation of nucleated cell counts relied on the amplification of reference gene primers. Assay used: immunoSEQ multiplex PCR; TCRdb lists only in-frame clones, some missing. The V and J calls and clone size are taken from that table; D and trimming were inferred from the DNA. The table includes about 300,000 clones, about nine tenths detected once. The CDR3 runs 15 residues. Germline lookup yields CDR1 LNHDA and CDR2 SQIVND (reference sequence). With 6 bases removed from V and 7 bases from J, the gap between germline ends came to 21 bases.

Sequenced sample: peripheral blood. The gene calls are TRBV19 and TRBJ1-2; D is possibly TRBD1 (6 bases). This TCR came from a woman in her 40s who had recovered from COVID-19. The CDR3 loop reads CASSLNRALASGYTF. The CDR3 nucleotides read TGTGCCAGTAGCCTGAACAGGGCCCTCGCATCTGGCTACACCTTC.